The 8 T cell receptor beta chains below were found in one sample sequenced in a study of shared clonotypes between healthy human individuals. Repertoires were generated with immunoSEQ multiplex PCR, while TCRdb's copy carries only in-frame clones and drops some. Of 2 million to 2.5 million clones listed, more than 85% were seen once; the top ten hold about 0.37%. Sequencing was carried out using naive CD4+ T cells from PBMCs. As for subset: CD45RA+ positively selected. The origin of the receptors is a man younger than 35 in good health. Some clones in this sample may be carry-over from other donors' samples.

This chain links TRBV9 with TRBJ2-6, with D perhaps matching TRBD1 or TRBD2 (6 bases each). This CDR3 contains 17 residues. V shed 3 bases and J shed 4 bases, with 17 bases lying between them. Germline V gene sequence: CDR1 SGDLS, CDR2 YYNGEE. Here the CDR3 DNA reads TGTGCCAGCAGCGCGACCCTTGGGGGGCAAGGGGCCAACGTCCTGACTTTC. Translation: CASSATLGGQGANVLTF.

V and J are TRBV7-9 and TRBJ2-3; D possibly corresponds to TRBD2 (5 bases). Germline V gives CDR1 SEHNR, CDR2 FQNEAQ (reference sequence). This CDR3 comprises 17 residues. Deletions cut 1 base from V and 2 bases from J, with 16 bases between. CDR3 amino acids: CASSLGIRLTTTDTQYF. The CDR3 DNA follows: TGTGCCAGCAGCTTAGGTATCAGACTAACCACCACAGATACGCAGTATTTT.

In the case of this clone: The junction departs from germline at one end; a sequencing error may be responsible. The chain links TRBV2 to TRBJ2-7; the match to TRBD2 covers 16 bases. Germline V gives CDR1 SNHLY, CDR2 FYNNEI. The CDR3 length is 16 residues. The CDR3 DNA sequence: TGTGCCAGCAGTGGTAACCCGGGACTAGCGGGAGGGCCCCTACACTTC. Encoded protein: CASSGNPGLAGGPLHF.

The chain joins TRBV9 to TRBJ2-7; TRBD2 matches at 7 bases. There are 12 residues in the CDR3. V gave up 4 bases and J gave up 3 bases; unmatched junction bases: 1. Germline loops: CDR1 SGDLS, CDR2 YYNGEE. In DNA, the CDR3 is TGTGCCAGCAGCAGGACTAGCTACGAGCAGTACTTC. This translates into CASSRTSYEQYF.

The chain links TRBV7-2 to TRBJ2-2; 7 bases fit TRBD1. The trim removed 3 bases at V and 4 bases at J, leaving 5 bases unmatched. The germline V gene has CDR1 SGHTA and CDR2 FQGNSA. This CDR3 has 15 residues. Here the CDR3 reads CASSFKTGSTGELFF. The CDR3 DNA is TGTGCCAGCAGCTTCAAGACAGGGTCCACCGGGGAGCTGTTTTTT. The entire variable domain, with the rest obtained from reference TRBV7-2 and TRBJ2-2, is as follows: GAGVSQSPSNKVTEKGKDVELRCDPISGHTALYWYRQSLGQGLEFLIYFQGNSAPDKSGLPSDRFSAERTGGSVSTLTIQRTQQEDSAVYLCASSFKTGSTGELFFGEGSRLTVL.

V and J are TRBV7-2 and TRBJ2-2; D gene uncertain. The CDR3 extends over 11 amino acids. Germline CDR1 SGHTA, CDR2 FQGNSA. Trimming stripped 3 bases from V and 8 bases from J, with 4 bases between. This chain's CDR3 is CASSFWGELFF. The CDR3 coding sequence is TGTGCCAGCAGCTTTTGGGGGGAGCTGTTTTTT.

The J gene is TRBJ1-5, the V gene TRBV28, with D maybe TRBD1 (6 bases). Trimming removed 7 bases at V and 9 bases at J, with 28 bases between. Looked up from germline, CDR1 is MDHEN and CDR2 is SYDVKM. The CDR3 consists of 17 residues. In DNA, the CDR3 is TGTGCCAGCACCCCTCTCGGGGGGCTCCTCACCAGGGGGCCCCAGCATTTT. Translation: CASTPLGGLLTRGPQHF.

This chain uses TRBV15 with TRBJ2-3, with 9 bases identical to TRBD2. The trim removed 3 bases at V and 5 bases at J, leaving 6 bases unmatched. The CDR3 has 15 residues. Germline loops: CDR1 LNHNV, CDR2 YYDKDF (reference sequence). The CDR3 protein is CATSSRLAGRDTQYF. The CDR3 DNA is TGTGCCACCAGCAGTAGGCTAGCGGGAAGAGATACGCAGTATTTT.